A single sample gave rise to the 30 T cell receptor beta chains below, sequenced in a study of T-cell memory formation after mild COVID-19. TCRdb fed the 5' RACE reads into MiXCR, producing one record per CDR3 protein. The table has 300,000 or so distinct CDR3 sequences, roughly 17% seen once. Sequencing was done on a sample of PBMCs or a T cell subset sorted from them (not recorded which). Source of these receptors: a man aged 18 to 30 who had mild COVID-19 (a few samples of this study predate the infection). Cell type and time point are not known.

The J gene is TRBJ2-5, the V gene TRBV7-2; 7 positions match TRBD2. After removal of 5 bases from V and 5 bases from J, the junction contained 8 bases not matched to a gene. CDR3 length: 14 residues. CDR1 and CDR2 from the germline V gene are SGHTA and FQGNSA. CDR3 residues: CASSPVRGRETQYF. DNA of the CDR3: TGTGCCAGCAGCCCAGTGCGGGGGAGGGAGACCCAGTACTTC. Based on the CDR3 plus reference TRBV7-2 and TRBJ2-5, the full variable domain is GAGVSQSPSNKVTEKGKDVELRCDPISGHTALYWYRQSLGQGLEFLIYFQGNSAPDKSGLPSDRFSAERTGGSVSTLTIQRTQQEDSAVYLCASSPVRGRETQYFGPGTRLLVL.

This clonotype was detected a few times. The chain recombines TRBV7-2 with TRBJ1-5, with a tentative D call TRBD1 (5 bases). Germline values: CDR1 SGHTA, CDR2 FQGNSA. V was trimmed by 6 bases and J by 3 bases, leaving 12 bases between them. CDR3 length equals 14 residues. The CDR3 DNA is TGTGCCAGCAGTTTTATGGGGCCCAATCAGCCCCAGCATTTT. This sequence encodes CASSFMGPNQPQHF.

The chain recombines TRBV19 with TRBJ2-3; D is unresolved. The germline V and J ends were trimmed by 11 bases and 2 bases, with 14 bases remaining between them. The CDR3 loop spans 13 amino acids. The V gene's germline CDR1 is LNHDA and CDR2 SQIVND (reference sequence). In DNA, the CDR3 is TGTGCCGTAAGGGTTTGGGACACAGATACGCAGTATTTT. This gives the protein CAVRVWDTDTQYF.

This chain joins TRBV29-1 and TRBJ1-4; D might be TRBD1 (6 bases). V shed 5 bases and J shed 10 bases, with 14 bases lying between them. The CDR3 consists of 12 residues. The germline gives CDR1 SQVTM, CDR2 ANQGSEA. In nucleotides, the CDR3 is TGCAGCGTTTTGGGGGCGACGGGAAAACTGTTTTTT. It specifies CSVLGATGKLFF.

This clonotype appeared a few times. The rearrangement uses TRBV7-9 and TRBJ1-5; maybe TRBD1 (6 bases). V dropped 3 bases and J dropped 4 bases, with 16 bases sitting between them. The CDR3 is made up of 16 amino acids. CDR1 is SEHNR and CDR2 is FQNEAQ in the germline V gene (reference sequence). The CDR3 protein is CASSFSSGERNQPQHF. DNA for the CDR3: TGTGCCAGCAGCTTTTCCTCAGGGGAGAGGAATCAGCCCCAGCATTTT.

This clonotype occurred a few times. The chain employs TRBV6-2 or TRBV6-3 and TRBJ2-1; possibly TRBD1 or TRBD2 for D (5 bases each). V was clipped by 6 bases and J by 4 bases, with 10 bases between them. The germline gives CDR1 MNHEY, CDR2 SVGEGT. This CDR3 spans 13 amino acids. CDR3 loop: CASRTGRYNEQFF. In DNA form, the CDR3 reads TGTGCCAGCAGGACGGGGCGGTACAATGAGCAGTTCTTC.

The genes are TRBV20-1 and TRBJ2-1; no clear D. The V gene's germline CDR1 is DFQATT and CDR2 SNEGSKA (reference sequence). V was pared by 1 base and J by 2 bases, with 9 bases between. CDR3 length: 14 residues. CDR3 amino acids: CSARVPSTYNEQFF. The CDR3 DNA sequence: TGCAGTGCTAGAGTCCCCTCCACCTACAATGAGCAGTTCTTC.

This clonotype was detected ten times or more. The rearrangement joins TRBV4-3 to TRBJ2-3; D is unclear. V lost 8 bases and J lost 6, with 15 bases in between. This CDR3 has 13 amino acids. Per germline, CDR1 LGHNA and CDR2 YSLEER. CDR3 loop: CASAGAHRDTQYF. The CDR3 bases are TGCGCCAGCGCCGGTGCCCATCGGGATACGCAGTATTTT.

This clonotype was seen ten or more times. The chain joins TRBV12-3 or TRBV12-4 to TRBJ2-2; 8 bases match TRBD1. Trimming at V came to 7 bases and at J to 6 bases, leaving 7 bases not matched to a gene. The length of the CDR3 is 14 residues. The CDR3 DNA reads as TGTGCCAGCACCTGGACAGGGCGGCCCGGGGAGCTGTTTTTT. This translates into CASTWTGRPGELFF.

The table lists this clonotype with a few counts. The chain carries TRBV6-1 and TRBJ1-2, with a weak D call TRBD1 (5 bases). CDR1 is MNHNS, CDR2 SASEGT, per germline. Trimming removed 6 bases from V and 3 bases from J, with 11 bases in between. The CDR3 has 13 residues. CDR3 sequence: CASRTSGHYGYTF. CDR3 in DNA: TGTGCCAGCAGGACTTCAGGGCACTATGGCTACACCTTC.

This chain connects TRBV7-2 to TRBJ1-2, with 7 bases lining up with TRBD1. The germline gives CDR1 SGHTA, CDR2 FQGNSA. With 5 bases clipped from V and 0 bases from J, the junction kept 9 bases outside the gene matches. The CDR3 loop spans 16 amino acids. CDR3 in amino acids: CASSRQGDLPNYGYTF. CDR3 coding DNA: TGTGCCAGCAGCCGACAGGGCGATCTCCCTAACTATGGCTACACCTTC. Looking up the rest from reference TRBV7-2 and TRBJ1-2 gives the full variable domain: GAGVSQSPSNKVTEKGKDVELRCDPISGHTALYWYRQSLGQGLEFLIYFQGNSAPDKSGLPSDRFSAERTGGSVSTLTIQRTQQEDSAVYLCASSRQGDLPNYGYTFGSGTRLTVV.

V usage is TRBV20-1 and J usage is TRBJ2-1, with D uncertain. The V end lost 8 bases, the J end lost 0 bases, and 11 bases lay between the germline ends. This CDR3 comprises 13 residues. The germline V gene encodes CDR1 DFQATT and CDR2 SNEGSKA (reference sequence). Here the CDR3 reads CSTFRASYNEQFF. CDR3 sequence (DNA): TGCAGTACCTTTCGGGCCTCCTACAATGAGCAGTTCTTC.

J is TRBJ1-1 and V is TRBV6-2 or TRBV6-3; no definite D call. Germline assignment: CDR1 MNHEY and CDR2 SVGEGT. V lost 7 bases and J 0 bases, leaving 12 bases between the germline ends. The CDR3 contains 14 residues. The CDR3 DNA sequence: TGTGCCAGCACCGACACCGCCATGAACACTGAAGCTTTCTTT. Encoded protein: CASTDTAMNTEAFF.

V and J are TRBV30 and TRBJ2-3; D is unresolved. From germline, CDR1 is GTSNPN and CDR2 SVGIG (reference sequence). The CDR3 consists of 10 residues. CDR3 region: CAFLRDTQYF. The CDR3 nucleotides are TGTGCTTTCCTGAGGGATACGCAGTATTTT.

V and J are TRBV20-1 and TRBJ1-5, with D perhaps matching TRBD1 (5 bases). CDR3 length: 14 residues. Per germline, CDR1 DFQATT and CDR2 SNEGSKA (reference sequence). V gave up 1 base and J gave up 5 bases, with 12 bases separating them. The CDR3 DNA follows: TGCAGTGCTAGAGGCCGAGGGGCGGATCAGCCCCAGCATTTT. This encodes CSARGRGADQPQHF.

A few counts support this clonotype. The rearrangement joins TRBV21-1 to TRBJ1-3. TRBV21-1 counts as a pseudogene. This CDR3 has 13 amino acids. DNA of the CDR3: TGTGCCAGCTTGTATTGGGCAGGAAACACCATATATTTT. Encoded protein: CASLYWAGNTIYF.

This clonotype was counted between two and nine times. This chain uses TRBV5-1 with TRBJ1-1; 7 nucleotides match TRBD1. CDR1 is SGHRS and CDR2 is YFSETQ in the germline V gene. Germline trimming cut 1 base from V and 4 bases from J; bases unmatched to any gene: 4. CDR3 length equals 14 residues. The CDR3 region has the DNA TGCGCCAGCAGCTTGACTTACAGGGGCACTGAAGCTTTCTTT. Amino acids: CASSLTYRGTEAFF.

In its sample, this clonotype was seen a few times. The V call is TRBV4-1, the J call TRBJ2-7, with 7 bases fitting TRBD2. The junction had 3 bases not matched to a gene; V was cut back by 0 bases and J by 1 base. Germline-derived CDR1 and CDR2 are MGHRA and YSYEKL. The CDR3 runs to 15 residues. Here the CDR3 reads CASSQEGRESYEQYF. The CDR3 DNA sequence: TGCGCCAGCAGCCAAGAGGGGAGGGAATCCTACGAGCAGTACTTC.

This clonotype has a handful of counts. The gene calls are TRBV19 and TRBJ2-5, with a weak D call TRBD2 (6 bases). The CDR3 contains 19 residues. Trimming stripped 1 base from V and 2 bases from J, with 23 bases between. Germline CDR1 LNHDA, CDR2 SQIVND (reference sequence). CDR3 region: CASSIVLAGSFGGQETQYF. CDR3 bases: TGTGCCAGTAGTATAGTCCTGGCGGGGTCCTTTGGAGGGCAAGAGACCCAGTACTTC.

V is TRBV10-3 and J is TRBJ2-1; possible D gene TRBD2, 6 bases. The CDR3 has 12 residues. Deletions cut 8 bases from V and 10 bases from J, with 15 bases between. Germline assignment: CDR1 ENHRY and CDR2 SYGVKD. CDR3 nucleotide sequence: TGTGCCATCCGACCAGAGGCGGGGGAGCAGTTCTTC. Amino acid sequence: CAIRPEAGEQFF.

The chain uses TRBV7-9 and TRBJ2-5, with D uncertain. The CDR3 contains 14 residues. Germline values: CDR1 SEHNR, CDR2 FQNEAQ (reference sequence). V gave up 1 base and J gave up 4 bases, with 10 bases separating them. DNA of the CDR3: TGTGCCAGCAGCTTAGGATTGTCTCGAGAGACCCAGTACTTC. It translates to CASSLGLSRETQYF.

The genes are TRBV5-5 and TRBJ1-1; D gene uncertain. The ends were cut back, 0 bases at V and 3 bases at J, with 9 bases in the middle. This CDR3 spans 14 amino acids. Germline lookup yields CDR1 SGHKS and CDR2 YYEKEE (reference sequence). CDR3 sequence reads: CASSLGDADTEAFF. The CDR3 nucleotides are TGTGCCAGCAGCTTGGGCGACGCCGACACTGAAGCTTTCTTT.

This clonotype was detected only a few times. This chain uses TRBV20-1 with TRBJ2-7, with D tentatively TRBD1 (6 bases). Trimming cost V 6 bases and J 5 bases, with 26 bases left between them. Germline V gives CDR1 DFQATT, CDR2 SNEGSKA (reference sequence). This CDR3 has 16 amino acids. The CDR3 is CSAPAPGQLTFDEQYF. In DNA, the CDR3 is TGCAGTGCCCCTGCCCCCGGACAGCTGACTTTCGACGAGCAGTACTTC.

V gene TRBV27 combines with J gene TRBJ2-7; TRBD1 matches 7 bases. The CDR3 extends over 15 amino acids. Germline lookup yields CDR1 MNHEY and CDR2 SMNVEV (reference sequence). J gave up 6 bases and V 1 base, and 9 bases lay outside the gene matches. For the CDR3, the DNA is TGTGCCAGCAGTTTATTTCCCACAGGGGTAGGCGAGCAGTACTTC. Translation: CASSLFPTGVGEQYF.

The rearrangement joins TRBV4-1 to TRBJ2-7; the match to TRBD1 covers 8 bases. This CDR3 has 16 residues. Trimming cost V 0 bases and J 4 bases; bases outside gene matches: 8. Germline lookup yields CDR1 MGHRA and CDR2 YSYEKL. In nucleotides, the CDR3 is TGCGCCAGCAGCCAAGAGAGAGGACAGGGTGTGTACGAGCAGTACTTC. Its translation is CASSQERGQGVYEQYF.

This clonotype was detected ten times or more. Here the CDR3 DNA reads TGTGCCAGCAGCTTCCCTGGACTCCTAGAAGATACGCAGTATTTT. Residues: CASSFPGLLEDTQYF. This chain uses TRBV7-8 with TRBJ2-3; D might be TRBD2 (5 bases). In germline, CDR1 is SGHVS, CDR2 FQNEAQ. Trimming shortened V by 3 bases and J by 5 bases, and 15 bases separated the two germline ends. The CDR3 sequence is 15 residues long.

The sample holds a few counts of this clonotype. The V gene is TRBV3-1, the J gene TRBJ2-1, with D unresolved. The CDR3 extends over 14 amino acids. Germline CDR1 reads LGHDT; CDR2 reads YNNKEL (reference sequence). Trimming took off 4 bases at V and 7 bases at J, with 14 bases between the two ends. The CDR3 DNA sequence: TGTGCCAGCAGCCCTGGACCTGAGGTGAATGAGCAGTTCTTC. It codes for CASSPGPEVNEQFF.

The chain is built from TRBV5-1 and TRBJ1-2, with TRBD1 as a possible D gene (6 bases). Per germline, CDR1 SGHRS and CDR2 YFSETQ. Trimming cost V 0 bases and J 9 bases, with 18 bases left between them. This CDR3 contains 15 residues. The CDR3 here is CASSLDPAGAGRYTF. The CDR3 bases are TGCGCCAGCAGCTTGGACCCCGCGGGGGCTGGGCGCTACACCTTC.

The chain combines TRBV6-1 with TRBJ1-2; the D gene is possibly TRBD1 (6 bases). V lost 6 bases to trimming and J lost 6 bases, with 17 bases between them. Germline CDR1 reads MNHNS; CDR2 reads SASEGT. This CDR3 spans 14 amino acids. The CDR3 loop reads CASSQGGASDGYTF. Written as DNA, the CDR3 is TGTGCCAGCAGCCAAGGGGGGGCGAGCGATGGCTACACCTTC.

This chain links TRBV7-2 with TRBJ2-3, with D possibly being TRBD1 (5 bases). The V end lost 5 bases, the J end lost 5 bases, and 23 bases lay between the germline ends. CDR1 is SGHTA, CDR2 FQGNSA, per germline. This CDR3 contains 17 residues. For the CDR3, the DNA is TGTGCCAGCAGCACTACTGGAGTCAGGGTATCAGTAGATACGCAGTATTTT. Translated: CASSTTGVRVSVDTQYF.